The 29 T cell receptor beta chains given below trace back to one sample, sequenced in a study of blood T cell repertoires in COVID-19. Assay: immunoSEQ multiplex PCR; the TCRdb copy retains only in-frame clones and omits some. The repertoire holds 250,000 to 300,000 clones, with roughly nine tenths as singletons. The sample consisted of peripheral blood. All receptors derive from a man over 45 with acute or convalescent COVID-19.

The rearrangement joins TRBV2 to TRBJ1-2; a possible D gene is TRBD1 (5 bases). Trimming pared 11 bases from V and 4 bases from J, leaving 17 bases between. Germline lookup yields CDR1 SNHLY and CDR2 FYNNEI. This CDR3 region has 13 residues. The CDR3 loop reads CAGALATFYGYTF. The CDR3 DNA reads TGTGCCGGGGCCCTCGCAACATTCTATGGCTACACCTTC.

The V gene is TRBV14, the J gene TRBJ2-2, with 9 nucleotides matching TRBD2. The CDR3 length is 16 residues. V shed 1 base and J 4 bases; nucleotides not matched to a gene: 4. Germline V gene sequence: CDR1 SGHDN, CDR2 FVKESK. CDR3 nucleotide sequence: TGTGCCAGCAGCCAAGGGGGACTAGCAGTCACCGGGGAGCTGTTTTTT. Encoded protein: CASSQGGLAVTGELFF.

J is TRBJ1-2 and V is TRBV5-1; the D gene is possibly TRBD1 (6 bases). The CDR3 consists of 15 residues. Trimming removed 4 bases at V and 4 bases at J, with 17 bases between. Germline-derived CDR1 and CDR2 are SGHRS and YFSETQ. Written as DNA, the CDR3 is TGCGCCAGCAGCCCCGGCGTTCAGGGGAGCTATGGCTACACCTTC. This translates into CASSPGVQGSYGYTF.

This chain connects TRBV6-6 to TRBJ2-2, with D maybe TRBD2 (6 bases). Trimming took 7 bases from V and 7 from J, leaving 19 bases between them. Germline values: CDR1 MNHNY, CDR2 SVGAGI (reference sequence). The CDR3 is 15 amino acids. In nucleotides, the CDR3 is TGTGCCAGCACCTCCCGGGAGAGGGCGATCGGGGAGCTGTTTTTT. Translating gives CASTSRERAIGELFF.

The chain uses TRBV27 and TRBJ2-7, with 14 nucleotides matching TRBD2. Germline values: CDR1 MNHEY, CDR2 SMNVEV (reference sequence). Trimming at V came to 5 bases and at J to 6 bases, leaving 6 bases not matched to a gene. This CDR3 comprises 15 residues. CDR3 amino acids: CASSTGLAGGGEQYF. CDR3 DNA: TGTGCCAGCAGTACCGGACTAGCGGGGGGAGGCGAGCAGTACTTC.

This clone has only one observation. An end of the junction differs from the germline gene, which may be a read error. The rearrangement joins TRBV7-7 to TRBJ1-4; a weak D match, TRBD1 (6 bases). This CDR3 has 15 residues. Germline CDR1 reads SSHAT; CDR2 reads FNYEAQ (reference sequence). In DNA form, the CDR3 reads TGTGCTAGCAGCCCCCACAGGGCAACTAATGAAAAACTGTTTTTT. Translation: CASSPHRATNEKLFF.

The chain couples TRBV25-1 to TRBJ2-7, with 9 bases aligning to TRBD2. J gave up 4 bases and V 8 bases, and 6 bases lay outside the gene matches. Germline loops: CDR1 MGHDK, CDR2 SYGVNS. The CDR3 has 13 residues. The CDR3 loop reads CASFGSGRYEQYF. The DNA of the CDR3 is TGTGCCAGCTTCGGCAGCGGGAGGTACGAGCAGTACTTC.

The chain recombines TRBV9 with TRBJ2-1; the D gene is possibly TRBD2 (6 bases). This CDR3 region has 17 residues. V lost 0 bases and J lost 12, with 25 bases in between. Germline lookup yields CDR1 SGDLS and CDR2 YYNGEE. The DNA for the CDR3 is TGTGCCAGCAGCGTAGGAGGAGGGGTCTCCGGGCCGGATGGGCAGTTCTTC. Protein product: CASSVGGGVSGPDGQFF.

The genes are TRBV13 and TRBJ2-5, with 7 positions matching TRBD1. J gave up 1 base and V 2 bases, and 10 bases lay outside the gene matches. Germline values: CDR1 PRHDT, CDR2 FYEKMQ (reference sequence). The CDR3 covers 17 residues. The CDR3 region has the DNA TGTGCCAGCAGCTTAAGTTGGACAGGAAGCGCCCAAGAGACCCAGTACTTC. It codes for CASSLSWTGSAQETQYF.

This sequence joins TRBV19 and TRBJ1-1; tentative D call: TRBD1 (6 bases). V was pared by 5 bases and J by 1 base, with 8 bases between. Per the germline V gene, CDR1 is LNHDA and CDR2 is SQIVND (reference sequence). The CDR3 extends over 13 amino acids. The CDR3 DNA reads TGTGCCAGTAGTCCGGGACAGAACACTGAAGCTTTCTTT. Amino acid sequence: CASSPGQNTEAFF.

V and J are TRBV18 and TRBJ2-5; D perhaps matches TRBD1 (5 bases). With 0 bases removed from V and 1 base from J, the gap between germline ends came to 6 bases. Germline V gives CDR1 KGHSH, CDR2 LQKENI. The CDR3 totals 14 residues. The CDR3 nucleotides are TGTGCCAGCTCACCACCAGGGGCCCAAGAGACCCAGTACTTC. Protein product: CASSPPGAQETQYF.

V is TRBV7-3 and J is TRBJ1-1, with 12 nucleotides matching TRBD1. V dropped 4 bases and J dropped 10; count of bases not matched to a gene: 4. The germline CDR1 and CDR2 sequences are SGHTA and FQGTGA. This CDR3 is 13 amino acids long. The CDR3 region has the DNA TGTGCCAGCAGCTCGGGGACAGGGGGCCCAGCTTTCTTT. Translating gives CASSSGTGGPAFF.

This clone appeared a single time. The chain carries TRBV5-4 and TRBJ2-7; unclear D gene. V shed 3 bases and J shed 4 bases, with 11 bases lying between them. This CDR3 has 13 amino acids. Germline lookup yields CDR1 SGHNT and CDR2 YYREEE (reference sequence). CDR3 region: CASSYPETYEQYF. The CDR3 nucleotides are TGTGCCAGCAGCTACCCAGAGACTTACGAGCAGTACTTC.

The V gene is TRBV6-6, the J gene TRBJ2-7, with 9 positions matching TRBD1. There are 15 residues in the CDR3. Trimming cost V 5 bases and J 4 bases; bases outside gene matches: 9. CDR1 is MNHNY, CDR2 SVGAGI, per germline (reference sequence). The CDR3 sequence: CASSADRDRVYEQYF. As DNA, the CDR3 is TGTGCCAGCAGTGCCGACAGGGACAGGGTGTACGAGCAGTACTTC.

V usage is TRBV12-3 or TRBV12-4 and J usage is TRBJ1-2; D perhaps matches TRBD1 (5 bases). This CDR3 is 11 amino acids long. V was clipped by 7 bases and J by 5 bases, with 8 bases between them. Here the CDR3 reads CASKGDYGYTF. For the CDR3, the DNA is TGTGCCAGCAAAGGGGATTATGGCTACACCTTC.

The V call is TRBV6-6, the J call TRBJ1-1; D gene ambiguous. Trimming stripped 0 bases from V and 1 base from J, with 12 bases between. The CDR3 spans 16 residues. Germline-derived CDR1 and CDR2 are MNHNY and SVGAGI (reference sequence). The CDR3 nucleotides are TGTGCCAGCAGTTACTCGAGTATAGGAGCGAACACTGAAGCTTTCTTT. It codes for CASSYSSIGANTEAFF.

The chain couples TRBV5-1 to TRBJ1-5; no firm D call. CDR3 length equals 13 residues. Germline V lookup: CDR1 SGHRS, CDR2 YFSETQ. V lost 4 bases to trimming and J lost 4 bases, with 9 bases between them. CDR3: CASSPTSNQPQHF. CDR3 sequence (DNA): TGCGCCAGCAGCCCCACCAGTAATCAGCCCCAGCATTTT.

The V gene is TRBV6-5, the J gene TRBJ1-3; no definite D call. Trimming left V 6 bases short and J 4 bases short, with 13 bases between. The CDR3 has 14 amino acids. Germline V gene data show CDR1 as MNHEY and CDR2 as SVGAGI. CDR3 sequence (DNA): TGTGCCAGCAGCAGCCCCGGGTGGGGAAACACCATATATTTT. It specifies CASSSPGWGNTIYF.

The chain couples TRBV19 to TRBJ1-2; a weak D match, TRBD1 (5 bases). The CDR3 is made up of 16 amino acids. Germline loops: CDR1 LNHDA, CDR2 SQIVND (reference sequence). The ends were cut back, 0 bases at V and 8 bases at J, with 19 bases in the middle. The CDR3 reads CASSIEGGRVWGGYTF. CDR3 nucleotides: TGTGCCAGTAGTATAGAGGGAGGCAGGGTCTGGGGCGGCTACACCTTC. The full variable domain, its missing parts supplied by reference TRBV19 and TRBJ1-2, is DGGITQSPKYLFRKEGQNVTLSCEQNLNHDAMYWYRQDPGQGLRLIYYSQIVNDFQKGDIAEGYSVSREKKESFPLTVTSAQKNPTAFYLCASSIEGGRVWGGYTFGSGTRLTVV.

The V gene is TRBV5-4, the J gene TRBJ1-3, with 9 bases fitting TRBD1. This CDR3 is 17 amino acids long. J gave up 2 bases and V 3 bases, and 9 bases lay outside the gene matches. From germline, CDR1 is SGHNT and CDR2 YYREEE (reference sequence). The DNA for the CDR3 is TGTGCCAGCAGCTCGGACAGGGGTCTCAGCGCTGGAAACACCATATATTTT. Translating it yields CASSSDRGLSAGNTIYF.

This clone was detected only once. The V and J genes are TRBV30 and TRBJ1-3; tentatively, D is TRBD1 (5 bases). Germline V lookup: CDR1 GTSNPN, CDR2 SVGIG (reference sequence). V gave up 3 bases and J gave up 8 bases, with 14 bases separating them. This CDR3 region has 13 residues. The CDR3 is CAWSDRRGDTIYF. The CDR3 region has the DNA TGTGCCTGGAGCGACAGAAGAGGCGACACCATATATTTT. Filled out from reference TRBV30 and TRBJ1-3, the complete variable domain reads SQTIHQWPATLVQPVGSPLSLECTVEGTSNPNLYWYRQAAGRGLQLLFYSVGIGQISSEVPQNLSASRPQDRQFILSSKKLLLSDSGFYLCAWSDRRGDTIYFGEGSWLTVV.

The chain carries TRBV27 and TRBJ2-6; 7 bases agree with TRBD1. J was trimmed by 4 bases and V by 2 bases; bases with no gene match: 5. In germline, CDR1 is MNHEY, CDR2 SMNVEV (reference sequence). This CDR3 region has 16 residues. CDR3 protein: CASSLRTGSGANVLTF. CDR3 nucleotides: TGTGCCAGCAGTTTACGGACAGGTTCCGGGGCCAACGTCCTGACTTTC.

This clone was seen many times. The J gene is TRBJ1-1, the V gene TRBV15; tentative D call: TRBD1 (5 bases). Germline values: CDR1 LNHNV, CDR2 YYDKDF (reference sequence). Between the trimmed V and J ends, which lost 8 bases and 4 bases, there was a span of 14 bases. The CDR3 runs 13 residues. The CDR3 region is CATSKGGTTEAFF. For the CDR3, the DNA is TGTGCCACCTCAAAGGGAGGGACCACTGAAGCTTTCTTT.

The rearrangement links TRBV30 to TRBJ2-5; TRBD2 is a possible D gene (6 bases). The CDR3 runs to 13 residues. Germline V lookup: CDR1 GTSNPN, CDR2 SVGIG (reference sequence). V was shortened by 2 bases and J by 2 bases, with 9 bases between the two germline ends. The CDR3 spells CAWSWREQETQYF. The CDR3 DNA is TGTGCCTGGAGTTGGCGGGAACAAGAGACCCAGTACTTC.

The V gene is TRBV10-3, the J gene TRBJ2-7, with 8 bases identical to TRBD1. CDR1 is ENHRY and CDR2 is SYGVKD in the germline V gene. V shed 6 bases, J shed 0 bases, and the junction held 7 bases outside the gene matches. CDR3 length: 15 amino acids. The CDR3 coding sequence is TGTGCCATCAGATCTGACAGGGGAAGCTCCTACGAGCAGTACTTC. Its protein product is CAIRSDRGSSYEQYF.

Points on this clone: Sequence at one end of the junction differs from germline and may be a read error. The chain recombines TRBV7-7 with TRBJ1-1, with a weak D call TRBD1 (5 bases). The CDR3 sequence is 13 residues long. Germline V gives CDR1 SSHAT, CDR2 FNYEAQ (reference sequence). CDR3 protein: CASSLTGNTEAFF. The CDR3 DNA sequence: TGTGCTAGCAGCCTAACAGGGAACACTGAAGCTTTCTTT.

The DNA of the CDR3 is TGTGCCAGCAGCCCGGGGTATGGCTACACCTTC. Its protein is CASSPGYGYTF. This chain uses TRBV13 with TRBJ1-2; D ambiguous. The CDR3 is made up of 11 amino acids. Germline assignment: CDR1 PRHDT and CDR2 FYEKMQ (reference sequence). V was clipped by 5 bases and J by 5 bases, with 6 bases between them.

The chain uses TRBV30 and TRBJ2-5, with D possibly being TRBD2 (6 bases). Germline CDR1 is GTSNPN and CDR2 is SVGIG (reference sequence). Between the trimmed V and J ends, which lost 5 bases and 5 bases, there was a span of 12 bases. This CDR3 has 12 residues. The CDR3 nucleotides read TGTGCCTGGGGGTCGGGGAGGGAGACCCAGTACTTC. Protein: CAWGSGRETQYF.

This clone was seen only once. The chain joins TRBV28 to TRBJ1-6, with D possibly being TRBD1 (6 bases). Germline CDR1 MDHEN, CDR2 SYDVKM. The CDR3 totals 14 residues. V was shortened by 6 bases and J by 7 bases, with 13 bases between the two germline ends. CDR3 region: CASSRDKGNSPLHF. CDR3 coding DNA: TGTGCCAGCAGCCGGGACAAAGGGAATTCACCCCTCCACTTT.